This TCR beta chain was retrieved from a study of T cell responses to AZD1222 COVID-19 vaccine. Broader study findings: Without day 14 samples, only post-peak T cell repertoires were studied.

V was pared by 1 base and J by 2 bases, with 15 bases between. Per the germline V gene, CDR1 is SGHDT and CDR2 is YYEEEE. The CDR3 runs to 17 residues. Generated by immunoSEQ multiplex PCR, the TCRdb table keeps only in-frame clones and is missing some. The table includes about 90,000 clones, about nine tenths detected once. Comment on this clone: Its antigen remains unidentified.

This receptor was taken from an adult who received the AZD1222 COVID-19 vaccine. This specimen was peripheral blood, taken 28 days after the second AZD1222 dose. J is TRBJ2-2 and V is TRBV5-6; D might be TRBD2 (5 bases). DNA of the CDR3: TGTGCCAGCAGCTTGTACGGTCCAGCGGCTAACACCGGGGAGCTGTTTTTT. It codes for CASSLYGPAANTGELFF.